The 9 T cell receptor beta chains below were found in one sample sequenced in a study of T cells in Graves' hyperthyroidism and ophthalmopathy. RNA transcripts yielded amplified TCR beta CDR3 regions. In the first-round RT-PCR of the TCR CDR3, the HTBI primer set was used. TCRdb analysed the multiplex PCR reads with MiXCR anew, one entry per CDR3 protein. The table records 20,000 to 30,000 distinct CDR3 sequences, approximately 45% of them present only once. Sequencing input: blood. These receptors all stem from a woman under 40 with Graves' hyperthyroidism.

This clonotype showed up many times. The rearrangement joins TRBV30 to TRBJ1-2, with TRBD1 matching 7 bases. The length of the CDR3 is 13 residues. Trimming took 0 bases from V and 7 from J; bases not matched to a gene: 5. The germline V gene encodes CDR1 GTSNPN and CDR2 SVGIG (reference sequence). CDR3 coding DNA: TGTGCCTGGAGTGTGAACAGGGGAGGTGGCTACACCTTC. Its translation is CAWSVNRGGGYTF.

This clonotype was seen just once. The CDR3 protein is CASSLVRGTEQFF. CDR3 bases: TGTGCCAGCAGCTTAGTCCGGGGTACTGAGCAGTTCTTC. The chain recombines TRBV7-8 with TRBJ2-1, with a possible D match to TRBD2 (5 bases). The V end lost 1 base, the J end lost 9 bases, and 10 bases lay between the germline ends. CDR1 is SGHVS and CDR2 is FQNEAQ in the germline V gene. This CDR3 contains 13 residues.

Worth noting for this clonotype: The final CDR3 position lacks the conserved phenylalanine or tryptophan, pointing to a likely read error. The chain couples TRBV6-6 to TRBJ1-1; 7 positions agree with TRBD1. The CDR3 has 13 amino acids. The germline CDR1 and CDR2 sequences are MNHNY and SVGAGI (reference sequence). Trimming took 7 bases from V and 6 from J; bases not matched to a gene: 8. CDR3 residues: CASNRQGGAEAFS. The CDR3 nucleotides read TGTGCCAGCAACAGACAGGGCGGGGCTGAAGCTTTCTCT.

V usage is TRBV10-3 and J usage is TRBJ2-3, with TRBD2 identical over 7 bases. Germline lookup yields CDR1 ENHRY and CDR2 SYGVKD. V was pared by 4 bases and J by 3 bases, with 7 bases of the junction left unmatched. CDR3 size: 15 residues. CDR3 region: CAISVGGSGTDTQYF. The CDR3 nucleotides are TGTGCCATCAGTGTCGGAGGTAGCGGGACAGATACGCAGTATTTT.

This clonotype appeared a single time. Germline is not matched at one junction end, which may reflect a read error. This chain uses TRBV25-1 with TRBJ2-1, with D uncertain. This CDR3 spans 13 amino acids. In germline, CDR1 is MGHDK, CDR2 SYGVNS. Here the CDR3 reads CASGSWSENERFF. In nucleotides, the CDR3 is TGTGCCAGCGGCTCCTGGAGCGAAAATGAGCGGTTCTTC.

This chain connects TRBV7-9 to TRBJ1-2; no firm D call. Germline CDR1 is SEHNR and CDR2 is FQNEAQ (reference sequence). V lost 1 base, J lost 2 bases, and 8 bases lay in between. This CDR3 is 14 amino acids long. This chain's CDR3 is CASSLVGSNYGYTF. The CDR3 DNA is TGTGCCAGCAGCTTAGTAGGCTCGAACTATGGCTACACCTTC. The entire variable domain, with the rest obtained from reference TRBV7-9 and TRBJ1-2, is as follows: DTGVSQNPRHKITKRGQNVTFRCDPISEHNRLYWYRQTLGQGPEFLTYFQNEAQLEKSRLLSDRFSAERPKGSFSTLEIQRTEQGDSAMYLCASSLVGSNYGYTFGSGTRLTVV.

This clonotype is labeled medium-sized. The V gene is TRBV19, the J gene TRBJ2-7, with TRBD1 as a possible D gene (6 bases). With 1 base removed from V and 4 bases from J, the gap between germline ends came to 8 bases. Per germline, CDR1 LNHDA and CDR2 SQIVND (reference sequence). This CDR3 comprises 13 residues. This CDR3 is CASSIGQGYEQYF. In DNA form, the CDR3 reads TGTGCCAGTAGTATAGGGCAGGGGTACGAGCAGTACTTC.

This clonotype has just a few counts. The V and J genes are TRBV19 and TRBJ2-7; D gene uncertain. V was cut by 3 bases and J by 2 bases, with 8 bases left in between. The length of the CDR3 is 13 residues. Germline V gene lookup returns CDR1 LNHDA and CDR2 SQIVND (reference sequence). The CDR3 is CASSISTPYEQYF. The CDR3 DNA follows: TGTGCCAGTAGTATTAGCACCCCCTACGAGCAGTACTTC. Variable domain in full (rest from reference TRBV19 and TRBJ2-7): DGGITQSPKYLFRKEGQNVTLSCEQNLNHDAMYWYRQDPGQGLRLIYYSQIVNDFQKGDIAEGYSVSREKKESFPLTVTSAQKNPTAFYLCASSISTPYEQYFGPGTRLTVT.

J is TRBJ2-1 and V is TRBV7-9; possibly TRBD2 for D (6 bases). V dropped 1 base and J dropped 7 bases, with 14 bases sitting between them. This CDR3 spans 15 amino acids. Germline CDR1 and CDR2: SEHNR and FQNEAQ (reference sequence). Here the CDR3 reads CASSLVMGGGNEQFF. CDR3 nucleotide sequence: TGTGCCAGCAGCTTAGTTATGGGGGGTGGGAATGAGCAGTTCTTC.